The 20 T cell receptor beta chains presented below share a single source sample, sequenced in a study of blood T cells in healthy people across ages. Then a second PCR, running about 6 to 12 cycles, was carried out with a sample-barcoded 5' primer and a J-beta primer mix. One entry per CDR3 protein, called by TCRdb with MiXCR from the 5' RACE reads. The data hold 350,000 to 450,000 distinct CDR3 sequences, with about 49% observed a single time. The sequenced sample was blood. The receptors stem from a man in his 60s in good health.

The genes are TRBV12-3 or TRBV12-4 and TRBJ2-3; tentative D call: TRBD1 (6 bases). Between the trimmed V and J ends, which lost 2 bases and 4 bases, there was a span of 10 bases. CDR3 size: 14 residues. The CDR3 bases are TGTGCCAGCAGTTTAAGGGCAGGGGCAGATACGCAGTATTTT. This encodes CASSLRAGADTQYF.

V and J are TRBV10-3 and TRBJ2-7; 9 bases agree with TRBD1. The J call may be incorrect, as the DNA end agrees better with TRBJ2-4. CDR3 length: 17 residues. Germline CDR1 ENHRY, CDR2 SYGVKD. In DNA, the CDR3 is TGTGCCACGAAAGATGAGGGCGCGGGACAGGGAGGAAACATTCAGTACTTC. Amino acids: CATKDEGAGQGGNIQYF.

This clonotype was found many times. The V and J genes are TRBV28 and TRBJ1-6; 7 nucleotides line up with TRBD1. The CDR3 runs to 15 residues. J was trimmed by 6 bases and V by 6 bases; bases with no gene match: 8. Germline CDR1 is MDHEN and CDR2 is SYDVKM. CDR3 residues: CASRSTGTANSPLHF. The CDR3 DNA reads TGTGCCAGCAGATCGACCGGGACAGCTAATTCACCCCTCCACTTT.

The chain carries TRBV9 and TRBJ2-3; tentatively, D is TRBD2 (6 bases). Germline CDR1 reads SGDLS; CDR2 reads YYNGEE. The CDR3 length is 15 residues. V dropped 0 bases and J dropped 2 bases, with 10 bases sitting between them. Here the CDR3 DNA reads TGTGCCAGCAGCGTAGTGGGGGGAGCCACAGATACGCAGTATTTT. Protein sequence: CASSVVGGATDTQYF.

The genes are TRBV6-1 and TRBJ2-2, with a tentative D call TRBD1 (5 bases). The CDR3 sequence is 12 residues long. Trimming stripped 6 bases from V and 5 bases from J, with 7 bases between. From germline, CDR1 is MNHNS and CDR2 SASEGT. The CDR3 DNA reads TGTGCCAGCAGGCAGGGAACCGGGGAGCTGTTTTTT. Translated, it gives CASRQGTGELFF.

The V gene is TRBV12-3 or TRBV12-4, the J gene TRBJ1-2, with 7 bases that match TRBD1. With 5 bases clipped from V and 4 bases from J, the junction kept 7 bases outside the gene matches. The CDR3 totals 14 residues. CDR3 bases: TGTGCCAGCAGTCTGAGGACAGGTTCCTATGGCTACACCTTC. Protein sequence: CASSLRTGSYGYTF.

The rearrangement links TRBV12-3 or TRBV12-4 to TRBJ2-1; D is tentatively TRBD1 or TRBD2 (5 bases each). Trimming removed 1 base from V and 2 bases from J, with 12 bases in between. CDR3 length: 16 residues. The CDR3 DNA is TGTGCCAGCAGTTTAGGGTCACCGGGGCCCTACAATGAGCAGTTCTTC. It encodes CASSLGSPGPYNEQFF.

In the case of this clonotype: A much bigger clone sits one base away, suggesting this may be a read error. In DNA form, the CDR3 reads TGCAGTGCTGATGAGCGAAATGGCCACACCTTC. As protein: CSADERNGHTF. The chain links TRBV20-1 to TRBJ1-2, with D uncertain. This CDR3 region has 11 residues. Germline V gene sequence: CDR1 DFQATT, CDR2 SNEGSKA (reference sequence).

The rearrangement links TRBV7-2 to TRBJ1-2; possible D gene TRBD1, 5 bases. Deletions cut 2 bases from V and 6 bases from J, with 10 bases between. This CDR3 region has 13 residues. Germline V gene data show CDR1 as SGHTA and CDR2 as FQGNSA. Here the CDR3 reads CASSLIQGNGYTF. The CDR3 DNA is TGTGCCAGCAGCTTAATCCAGGGAAATGGCTACACCTTC. Combining the CDR3 with reference TRBV7-2 and TRBJ1-2 gives the whole variable domain GAGVSQSPSNKVTEKGKDVELRCDPISGHTALYWYRQSLGQGLEFLIYFQGNSAPDKSGLPSDRFSAERTGGSVSTLTIQRTQQEDSAVYLCASSLIQGNGYTFGSGTRLTVV.

This clonotype appeared a few times. V and J are TRBV28 and TRBJ2-7; 7 bases match TRBD1. Germline V gene sequence: CDR1 MDHEN, CDR2 SYDVKM. The V and J ends lost 7 bases and 0 bases, in that order; junction bases with no gene match: 12. The CDR3 runs to 16 residues. CDR3 in amino acids: CASTSPHTGVSYEQYF. Here the CDR3 DNA reads TGTGCCAGCACCTCCCCCCATACAGGGGTCTCCTACGAGCAGTACTTC.

The chain uses TRBV5-1 and TRBJ2-1; D perhaps matches TRBD1 (7 bases). With 1 base removed from V and 8 bases from J, the gap between germline ends came to 16 bases. Germline lookup yields CDR1 SGHRS and CDR2 YFSETQ. The CDR3 extends over 15 amino acids. The CDR3 here is CASSLSGGSPDEQFF. The DNA of the CDR3 is TGCGCCAGCAGCTTGTCAGGGGGGTCCCCAGATGAGCAGTTCTTC.

This chain uses TRBV10-3 with TRBJ2-3; D gene uncertain. This CDR3 contains 15 residues. The germline gives CDR1 ENHRY, CDR2 SYGVKD. V was shortened by 3 bases and J by 4 bases, with 14 bases between the two germline ends. CDR3 residues: CAISEGPPVADTQYF. The CDR3 bases are TGTGCCATCAGTGAAGGCCCCCCGGTGGCAGATACGCAGTATTTT.

This clonotype was detected only a few times. The rearrangement uses TRBV30 and TRBJ1-2; D remains ambiguous. The CDR3 length is 14 residues. The V and J ends lost 2 bases and 2 bases respectively, with 12 bases between them. Germline-derived CDR1 and CDR2 are GTSNPN and SVGIG (reference sequence). CDR3 region: CAWSSRPENYGYTF. Here the CDR3 DNA reads TGTGCCTGGAGTTCCCGGCCTGAGAACTATGGCTACACCTTC.

This clonotype turned up a few times. V and J are TRBV20-1 and TRBJ2-1, with 8 bases identical to TRBD2. CDR1 is DFQATT and CDR2 is SNEGSKA in the germline V gene (reference sequence). This CDR3 spans 13 amino acids. V shed 2 bases, J shed 8 bases, and the junction held 5 bases outside the gene matches. The CDR3 sequence: CSARSGGAYEQFF. The CDR3 bases are TGCAGTGCTAGATCCGGGGGGGCGTATGAGCAGTTCTTC.

Ten or more counts support this clonotype. The rearrangement links TRBV21-1 to TRBJ1-1; TRBD1, as called in the table, went unchecked against the DNA. TRBV21-1 is a documented pseudogene. The CDR3 covers 19 residues. The CDR3 coding sequence is TGTGCCAGCAGCAAGGTGGGAATGGGATGGGGGGCATTCAACACTGAAGCTTTCTTT. Translated: CASSKVGMGWGAFNTEAFF.

On this clonotype: A single base separates this from a much larger clone, so it may be a read error. The chain couples TRBV7-9 to TRBJ2-3, with 7 bases fitting TRBD2. Germline-derived CDR1 and CDR2 are SEHNR and FQNEAQ (reference sequence). The CDR3 covers 14 residues. V shed 0 bases, J shed 4 bases, and the junction held 1 base outside the gene matches. DNA of the CDR3: TGTGCCAGCAGCTTAGCCGCGGGGGCAGATACGCAGTATTTT. Translating it yields CASSLAAGADTQYF. The full variable domain, rest sourced from reference TRBV7-9 and TRBJ2-3, is DTGVSQNPRHKITKRGQNVTFRCDPISEHNRLYWYRQTLGQGPEFLTYFQNEAQLEKSRLLSDRFSAERPKGSFSTLEIQRTEQGDSAMYLCASSLAAGADTQYFGPGTRLTVL.

This clonotype came up a few times. The rearrangement joins TRBV20-1 to TRBJ2-7, with D hard to call. Trimming removed 6 bases from V and 0 bases from J, with 15 bases in between. This CDR3 spans 14 amino acids. The germline CDR1 and CDR2 sequences are DFQATT and SNEGSKA (reference sequence). As DNA, the CDR3 is TGCAGTGCCCCCCCTCGGGCAGTCTCCTACGAGCAGTACTTC. Translated: CSAPPRAVSYEQYF.

The chain is built from TRBV6-2 or TRBV6-3 and TRBJ1-1; TRBD1 matches 9 bases. Germline V gene lookup returns CDR1 MNHEY and CDR2 SVGEGT. J lost 1 base, V lost 1 base, and 1 base had no gene match. CDR3 length equals 15 residues. The CDR3 bases are TGTGCCAGCAGTTACTGGGACAGGGCGAACACTGAAGCTTTCTTT. This gives the protein CASSYWDRANTEAFF.

This clonotype has a handful of counts. The chain carries TRBV3-1 and TRBJ1-2; D perhaps matches TRBD1 (5 bases). V was clipped by 5 bases and J by 2 bases, with 9 bases between them. This CDR3 region has 13 residues. CDR1 LGHDT and CDR2 YNNKEL come from the germline V gene (reference sequence). CDR3 coding DNA: TGTGCCAGCAGCTCGGGGCAGAACTATGGCTACACCTTC. Amino acid sequence: CASSSGQNYGYTF.

The V and J genes are TRBV2 and TRBJ2-5; TRBD2 matches 8 bases. The CDR3 is 15 amino acids. V dropped 7 bases and J dropped 5; count of bases not matched to a gene: 12. CDR1 is SNHLY and CDR2 is FYNNEI in the germline V gene. The CDR3 sequence: CASTRNSGAKETQYF. The CDR3 DNA reads as TGTGCCAGCACCCGGAATAGCGGGGCAAAGGAGACCCAGTACTTC.